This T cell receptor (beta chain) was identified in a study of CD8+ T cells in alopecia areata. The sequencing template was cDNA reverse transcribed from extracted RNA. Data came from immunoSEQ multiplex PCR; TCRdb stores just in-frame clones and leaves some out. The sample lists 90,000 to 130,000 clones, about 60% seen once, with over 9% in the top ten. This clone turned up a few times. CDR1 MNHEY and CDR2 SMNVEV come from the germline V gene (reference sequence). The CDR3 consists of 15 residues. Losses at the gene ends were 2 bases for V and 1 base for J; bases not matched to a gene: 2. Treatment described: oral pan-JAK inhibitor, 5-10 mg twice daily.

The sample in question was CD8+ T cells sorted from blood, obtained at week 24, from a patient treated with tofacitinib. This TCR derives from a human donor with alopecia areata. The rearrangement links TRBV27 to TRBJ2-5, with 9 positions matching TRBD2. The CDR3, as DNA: TGTGCCAGCAGTTTAGGCGGGGGGGTCCAAGAGACCCAGTACTTC. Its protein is CASSLGGGVQETQYF.